This TCR beta chain appears in the sequencing data of a study of OX40 agonist ivuxolimab in advanced cancers. The CDR3 extends over 14 amino acids. Germline CDR1 and CDR2: MDHEN and SYDVKM. The V gene end was trimmed by 7 bases and the J gene end by 4 bases; junction bases not matched to a gene: 7. Assay: immunoSEQ multiplex PCR; the TCRdb copy retains only in-frame clones and omits some. The profile covers about 59,000 clones, with 87% appearing a single time and about 0.36% taken by the ten largest. The chain uses TRBV28 and TRBJ2-1; 7 bases are shared with TRBD2. The TCR sequence derives from an adult with an advanced solid tumor such as melanoma, head and neck, liver or kidney cancer. Sequenced material: CD4+ or CD8+ T cells sorted from blood, taken in a trial of the OX40 agonist ivuxolimab. The CDR3 sequence is CASTWGGIYNEQFF. The CDR3 DNA reads as TGTGCCAGCACCTGGGGGGGTATTTACAATGAGCAGTTCTTC.